This TCR beta chain was obtained from a study of T cell clones after liver transplantation. In the study overall: Post-transplant blood was tracked for graft-donor-reactive T cell clones identified in a pre-transplant mixed lymphocyte reaction. Subjects received no induction therapy and standard immunosuppression until randomization at 12-24 months post-transplant. Blood was drawn pre-transplant, before withdrawal, and after full or failed withdrawal.

Some clones are missing from TCRdb's copy, which holds only in-frame ones; the method was immunoSEQ multiplex PCR. The sample has 70,000 to 85,000 clones; 80% are singletons. The V segment lost 4 bases and the J segment 5 bases; nucleotides outside the gene matches: 5. The CDR3 consists of 16 residues. Germline V CDR1 and CDR2: MRHNA, SNTAGT. Concerning this clone itself: The antigen remains unidentified.

Study-wide findings and caveats: Circulating graft-donor-reactive CD4 TCRbeta sequences fell significantly post-transplant in most of the 8 subjects.

The clonotype originates from a human donor who received a liver transplant. This specimen consisted of CD4+ T cells from blood, obtained before liver transplant. V usage is TRBV6-4 and J usage is TRBJ2-1; 13 positions match TRBD2. CDR3 nucleotide sequence: TGTGCCAGCAGTGTCACTACTAGCGGGAGGGACAATGAGCAGTTCTTC. It encodes CASSVTTSGRDNEQFF.